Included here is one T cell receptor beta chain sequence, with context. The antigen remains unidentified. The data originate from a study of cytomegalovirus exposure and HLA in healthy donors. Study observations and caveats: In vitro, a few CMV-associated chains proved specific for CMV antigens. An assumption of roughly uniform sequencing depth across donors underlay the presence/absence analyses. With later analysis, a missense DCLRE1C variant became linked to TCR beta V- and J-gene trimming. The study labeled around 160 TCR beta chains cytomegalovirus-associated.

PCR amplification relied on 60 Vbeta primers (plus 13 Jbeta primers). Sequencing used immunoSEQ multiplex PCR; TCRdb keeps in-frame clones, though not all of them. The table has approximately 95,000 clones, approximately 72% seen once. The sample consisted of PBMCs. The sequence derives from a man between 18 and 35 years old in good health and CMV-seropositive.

CDR3 amino acids: CASSHLGQTNYGYTF. CDR3 sequence (DNA): TGCGCCAGCAGCCACTTGGGACAGACTAACTATGGCTACACCTTC. V usage is TRBV4-1 and J usage is TRBJ1-2; 7 bases are a match to TRBD1. CDR1 is MGHRA and CDR2 is YSYEKL in the germline V gene. J gave up 0 bases and V 3 bases, and 4 bases lay outside the gene matches. This CDR3 has 15 residues.